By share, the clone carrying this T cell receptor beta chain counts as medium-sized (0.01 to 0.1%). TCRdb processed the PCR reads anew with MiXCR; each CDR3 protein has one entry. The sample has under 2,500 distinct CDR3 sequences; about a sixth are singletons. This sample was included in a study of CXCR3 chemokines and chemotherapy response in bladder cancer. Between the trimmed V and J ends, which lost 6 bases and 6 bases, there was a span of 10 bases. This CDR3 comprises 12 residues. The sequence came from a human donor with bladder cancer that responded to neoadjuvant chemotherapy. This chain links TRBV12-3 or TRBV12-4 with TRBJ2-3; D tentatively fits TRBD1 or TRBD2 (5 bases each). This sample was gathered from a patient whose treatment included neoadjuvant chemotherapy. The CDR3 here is CASRGPSDTQYF. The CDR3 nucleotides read TGTGCCAGCAGGGGACCATCGGATACGCAGTATTTT.